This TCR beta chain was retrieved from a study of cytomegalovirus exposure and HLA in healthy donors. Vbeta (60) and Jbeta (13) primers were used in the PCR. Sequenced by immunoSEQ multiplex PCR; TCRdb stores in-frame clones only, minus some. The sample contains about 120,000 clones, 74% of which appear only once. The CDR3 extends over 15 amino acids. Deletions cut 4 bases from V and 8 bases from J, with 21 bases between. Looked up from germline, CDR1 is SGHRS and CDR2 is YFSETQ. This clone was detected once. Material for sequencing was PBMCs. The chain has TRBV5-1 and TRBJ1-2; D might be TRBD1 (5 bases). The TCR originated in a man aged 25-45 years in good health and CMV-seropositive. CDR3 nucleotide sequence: TGCGCCAGCAGCCCAGTTTCGGGGGACTATGGAGGCTACACCTTC. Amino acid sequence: CASSPVSGDYGGYTF.